This note documents a single TCR beta chain sequence. What it binds is not known. These data belong to a study of cytomegalovirus exposure and HLA in healthy donors. In the PCR, 60 Vbeta and 13 Jbeta primers were used. In the original workflow: An analysis performed later counted 75 million to 80 million unique TCR beta chains (roughly 11 million of them shared). Produced via immunoSEQ multiplex PCR; TCRdb's table is partial and in-frame only. The D gene and trimming were derived from the DNA, and the V and J assignments and clone size from that table. The table records 90,000 to 140,000 clones, approximately 82% of them present only once. In germline, CDR1 is MDHEN, CDR2 SYDVKM. The CDR3 loop spans 13 amino acids. Points from the study as a whole: Later analysis associated a missense DCLRE1C variant with TCR beta V- and J-gene trimming. CMV serostatus was the sole immune exposure data available.

Donors sampled were nominally healthy, though unrecorded immune exposures were likely. This clonotype was sampled from a man aged 40-49 years in good health and CMV-seropositive. The genes are TRBV28 and TRBJ2-5; 8 bases align to TRBD2. TRBJ2-7 matches the DNA end more closely, so the J call is doubtful. The source material was PBMCs. This chain's CDR3 is CASSLRGGDEQYF. The CDR3 nucleotides are TGTGCCAGCAGTTTACGGGGGGGCGACGAGCAGTACTTC.